This paragraph reports one TCR beta chain. Its specificity is unknown. Per sample, a minimum of 6 million PBMCs were isolated. This sample was included in a study of blood T cells in healthy people across ages. There are 17 residues in the CDR3. Germline V gives CDR1 SGHRS, CDR2 YFSETQ. Trimming at V came to 4 bases and at J to 2 bases, leaving 10 bases not matched to a gene. Primed by a sample-barcoded 5' primer and a J-beta primer mix, a second PCR proceeded for about 7 to 12 cycles. TCRdb reprocessed the 5' RACE reads with MiXCR, giving one entry per CDR3 protein. The sample has about 760,000 distinct CDR3 sequences, roughly 25% seen once. General study results and limits: Lack of knowledge of donor CMV status possibly confounded expanded clonotype changes. A greater number of naive CD4+ cells and higher diversity distinguished long-lived donors from aged donors.

Another study also made use of these data, one on T cells of mothers and their children.

Sequenced: blood. The receptor's source is a boy younger than 18 in good health. The genes are TRBV5-1 and TRBJ2-5; 11 bases fit TRBD2. For the CDR3, the DNA is TGCGCCAGCAGCCGGGAAGGTGGGACTAGCGGACAAGAGACCCAGTACTTC. This sequence encodes CASSREGGTSGQETQYF.